Described below is a single T cell receptor beta chain sequence and its context. This entry comes from a study of blood T cell repertoires in COVID-19. TCRdb's table, derived via immunoSEQ multiplex PCR, lists solely in-frame clones and lacks some. The table lists approximately 220,000 clones, approximately 87% of them singletons. Trimming left V 5 bases short and J 13 bases short, with 8 bases between. CDR1 DFQATT and CDR2 SNEGSKA come from the germline V gene (reference sequence). The CDR3 totals 8 residues. The sequenced material came from peripheral blood. The gene calls are TRBV20-1 and TRBJ1-2; D not resolved. This receptor was obtained from a woman in her forties or fifties with acute or convalescent COVID-19. The CDR3 DNA reads as TGCAGTGCTCCCCCCCGCACCTTC. Amino acids: CSAPPRTF.